This paragraph reports one T cell receptor beta chain. What this receptor recognizes is not known. No base qualities exist here, and no much larger clone lies one base off it. Participants in the prospective study were enrolled through a virtual design, were aged roughly 18 to 100 years, and lived in under 25 United States geographic areas. In the prospective study, participants were assigned to cohorts based on the clinical history participants reported in a screening survey and a study questionnaire. Each participant in the prospective study had whole blood, serum and a nasopharyngeal or oropharyngeal swab collected by mobile phlebotomists. Participants in the prospective study had the option to provide additional blood draws and questionnaires over a roughly two-month period. Before DNA extraction, blood samples from the prospective study were shipped at room temperature or frozen. TCRbeta CDR3 regions were amplified from genomic DNA using the immunoSEQ Assay, a bias-controlled multiplex PCR. Under the source paper's analysis protocol: The number of nucleated cells in each sample was estimated from the amplification of reference gene primers within the assay. To quantify the absolute abundance of each unique TCRbeta CDR3 rearrangement, sequence reads were collapsed and filtered. Productive Simpson clonality was computed per sample as the square root of Simpson's diversity index over productive rearrangements. TCRdb carries this immuneACCESS record with in-frame sequences only. Its versions omit some clonotypes, under half of them owing to an unresolved V gene in the studies checked, with the rest unexplained. That table furnishes V, J and clone size, whereas the DNA furnished D and trimming. The sample records approximately 200,000 clones, about nine tenths of which are singletons. The ten most abundant clones make up roughly 7.1% of the sample.

This specimen belongs to a study of blood T cell repertoires in COVID-19 (dated by TCRdb to the early 2020s). Looking at the study overall: Recovered participants in ImmuneRACE Cohort 3 were defined by two consecutive negative NP/OP PCR tests, clearance by a healthcare professional, or resolution of symptoms. Collaborator samples came from the United States, Italy and Spain and covered acute and convalescent phases of COVID-19. The material from the prospective study consisted of cDNA or gDNA derived from T cells, B-cell-depleted T cells, or PBMCs. The dataset comprised deeply sampled blood TCRbeta repertoires from subjects exposed to, actively infected with, or recovered from COVID-19. The repertoires were released in a freely available public database meant as a resource for research on the immune response to SARS-CoV-2. Samples were obtained from the ongoing ImmuneRACE study (first 160 participants) and from 1,200 or so subjects provided by 6 global collaborators. Sample metadata almost always included a de-identified subject ID, COVID-19 status, age in years and sex. Where available, HLA class I and class II types were taken from metadata supplied by the sample provider and were not determined by assay-based typing. What the authors observed across the whole study: The amount of clinical and demographic metadata varied by source and participant and was provided uncurated.

From cysteine to phenylalanine, the CDR3 is 14 amino acids long. Only the CDR3 DNA stays, 42 bases, in frame from base 1. For this chain, trimming is 4 bases at the V end and 7 bases at the J end, and the number of junction bases without a gene match is 7. CDR1 LGHDT and CDR2 YNNKEL were looked up in the germline V gene (reference sequence). The specimen sequenced was PBMCs or T cells enriched from blood (not recorded which). In this chain, TRBV3-1 (or the pseudogene TRBV3-2) is recombined with TRBJ2-7; the junction holds 10 bases that match TRBD2. This clonotype was obtained from a man under 40 in a cohort exposed to, infected with or recovered from COVID-19 (not recorded which). CDR3 protein: CASSLPGAGGEQYF. In nucleotide form, the sequence is TGTGCCAGCAGCCTTCCCGGAGCGGGAGGGGAGCAGTACTTC.